The present T cell receptor beta chain was sequenced within a study of control samples from healthy donors and cancer patients. The V and J ends lost 8 bases and 1 base, in that order; junction bases with no gene match: 2. CDR3 length: 14 amino acids. Germline-derived CDR1 and CDR2 are MDHEN and SYDVKM. Some clones are missing from TCRdb's copy, which holds only in-frame ones; the method was immunoSEQ multiplex PCR. The repertoire holds roughly 170,000 clones, with about 91% as singletons. The chain joins TRBV28 to TRBJ2-2; 9 bases are shared with TRBD1. The TCR comes from a woman aged 25-40 years in good health. Sequenced sample: blood. CDR3: CASGTGLNTGELFF. CDR3 coding DNA: TGTGCCAGCGGGACAGGGCTGAACACCGGGGAGCTGTTTTTT.